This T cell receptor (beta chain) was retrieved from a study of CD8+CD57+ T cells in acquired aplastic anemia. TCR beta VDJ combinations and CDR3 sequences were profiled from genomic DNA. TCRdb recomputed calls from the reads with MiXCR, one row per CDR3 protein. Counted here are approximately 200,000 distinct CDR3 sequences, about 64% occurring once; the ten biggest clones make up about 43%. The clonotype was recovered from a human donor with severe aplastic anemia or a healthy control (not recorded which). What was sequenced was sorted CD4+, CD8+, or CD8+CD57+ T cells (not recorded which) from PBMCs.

The CDR3 nucleotides are TGTGCCAGTAGTCATAGGACTAGCGGGAGAGTTGGCACAGATACGCAGTATTTT. Translation: CASSHRTSGRVGTDTQYF. This chain joins TRBV19 and TRBJ2-3; 13 nucleotides agree with TRBD2. The CDR3 runs to 18 residues. The ends lost 5 bases at V and 1 base at J; junction bases unmatched: 9. Germline CDR1 and CDR2: LNHDA and SQIVND (reference sequence).